This T cell receptor (beta chain) is drawn from a study of T-cell reconstitution after alpha-beta-depleted transplantation in children. Points from the study as a whole: Newly made T cells mostly supplied T-cell counts and diversity one year after transplant. Several hundred expanded graft clones reportedly were the source of alpha-beta T cells about two months after transplant. High day-60 TCRbeta diversity in some patients came from surviving recipient T cells and thymic progenitors.

During its preparation, the TCRbeta library received unique molecular identifiers. MiXCR, applied by TCRdb to the PCR reads, yields one record per CDR3 protein. The sample shows approximately 800,000 distinct CDR3 sequences, roughly 15% of them seen only once. V trimming: 6 bases; J trimming: 2 bases; junction bases outside the gene matches: 10. The CDR3 is made up of 16 amino acids. Germline-derived CDR1 and CDR2 are MNHNS and SASEGT. This clonotype was found many times. Its antigen is undetermined. The input for sequencing was PBMCs, mostly from graft donor cells, taken 360 days after TCRalphabeta/CD19-depleted stem cell transplant. The TCR comes from a male patient younger than 18 who had a stem cell transplant for acute lymphoblastic leukemia, so the T cells may come from the graft donor. The rearrangement uses TRBV6-1 and TRBJ2-1, with 7 bases matching TRBD1. CDR3 bases: TGTGCCAGCAGAAGCTCCAGGGGGATCACCTACAATGAGCAGTTCTTC. Translated: CASRSSRGITYNEQFF.